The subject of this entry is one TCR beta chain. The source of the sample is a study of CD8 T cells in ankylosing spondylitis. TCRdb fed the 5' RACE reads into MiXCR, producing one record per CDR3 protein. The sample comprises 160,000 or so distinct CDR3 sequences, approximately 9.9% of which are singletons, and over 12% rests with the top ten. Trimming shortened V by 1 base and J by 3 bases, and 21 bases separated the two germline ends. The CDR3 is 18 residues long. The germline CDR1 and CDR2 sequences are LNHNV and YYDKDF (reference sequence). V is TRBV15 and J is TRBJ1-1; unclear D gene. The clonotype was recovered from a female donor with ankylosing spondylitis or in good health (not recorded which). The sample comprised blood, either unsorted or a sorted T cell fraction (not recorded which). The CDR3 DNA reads TGTGCCACCAGCAGAGTTGTTGTGGCGGTTCAGCGGGACACTGAAGCTTTCTTT. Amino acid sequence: CATSRVVVAVQRDTEAFF.